The source of this T cell receptor (beta chain) is a study of blood T cell repertoires in COVID-19. Trimming stripped 3 bases from V and 0 bases from J, with 9 bases between. CDR3 length: 16 amino acids. Germline lookup yields CDR1 ENHRY and CDR2 SYGVKD. Method: immunoSEQ multiplex PCR; TCRdb's copy keeps in-frame clones and lacks some. The table lists a few hundred thousand clones, approximately 84% of them singletons. Sequencing was performed on PBMCs or T cells enriched from blood (not recorded which). The source is a man aged 35 to 55 who had recovered from COVID-19. The J gene is TRBJ1-6, the V gene TRBV10-3; D unclear. The CDR3 DNA sequence: TGTGCCATCAGTGATCGGGAGAGCTCCTATAATTCACCCCTCCACTTT. Translating it yields CAISDRESSYNSPLHF.